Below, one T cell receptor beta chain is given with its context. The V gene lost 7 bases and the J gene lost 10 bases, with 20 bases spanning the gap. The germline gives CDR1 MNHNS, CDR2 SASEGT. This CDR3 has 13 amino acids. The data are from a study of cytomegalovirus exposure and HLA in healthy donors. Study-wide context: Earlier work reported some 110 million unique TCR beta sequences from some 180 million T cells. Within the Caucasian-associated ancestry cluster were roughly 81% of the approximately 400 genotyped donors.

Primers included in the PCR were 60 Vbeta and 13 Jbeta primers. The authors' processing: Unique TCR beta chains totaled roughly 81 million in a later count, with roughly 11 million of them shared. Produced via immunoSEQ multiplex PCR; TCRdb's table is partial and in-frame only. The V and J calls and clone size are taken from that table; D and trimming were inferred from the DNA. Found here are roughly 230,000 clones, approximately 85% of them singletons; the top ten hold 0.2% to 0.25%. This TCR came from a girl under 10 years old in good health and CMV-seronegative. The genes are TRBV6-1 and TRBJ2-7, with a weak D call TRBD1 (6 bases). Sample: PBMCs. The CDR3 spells CASTGQGLGGQYF. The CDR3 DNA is TGTGCCAGCACCGGGCAGGGGCTAGGCGGTCAGTACTTC.